The 30 T cell receptor beta chains reported below all come from one sample, sequenced in a study of T cell responses to AZD1222 COVID-19 vaccine. Repertoires were generated with immunoSEQ multiplex PCR, while TCRdb's copy carries only in-frame clones and drops some. Here the sample spans 95,000 to 150,000 clones, around 87% being singletons. The starting material was peripheral blood, obtained on day 0 of AZD1222 vaccination. The receptors stem from an adult in good health.

This chain connects TRBV6-6 to TRBJ2-7; 7 nucleotides line up with TRBD2. Germline V gene lookup returns CDR1 MNHNY and CDR2 SVGAGI (reference sequence). After removal of 2 bases from V and 3 bases from J, the junction contained 4 bases not matched to a gene. The CDR3 spans 14 residues. CDR3 protein: CASSYGGLNYEQYF. The CDR3 DNA reads as TGTGCCAGCAGTTACGGGGGACTAAACTACGAGCAGTACTTC.

On this clone: Other nucleotide sequences from this sample produce the same CDR3. The chain couples TRBV10-3 to TRBJ1-4; D uncertain. The CDR3 covers 12 residues. Per the germline V gene, CDR1 is ENHRY and CDR2 is SYGVKD. The V and J ends lost 3 bases and 6 bases respectively, with 5 bases between them. CDR3 sequence reads: CAISEGDEKLFF. CDR3 coding DNA: TGTGCCATCAGTGAAGGAGATGAAAAACTGTTTTTT.

The gene calls are TRBV19 and TRBJ2-3; unclear D gene. Trimming left V 2 bases short and J 6 bases short, with 12 bases between. The CDR3 extends over 14 amino acids. Per the germline V gene, CDR1 is LNHDA and CDR2 is SQIVND (reference sequence). The CDR3 nucleotides read TGTGCCAGTAGTATAATTGAAGACGCTGATACGCAGTATTTT. This translates into CASSIIEDADTQYF.

The CDR3: CASSPQFTGGAYEQYF. The CDR3 DNA follows: TGTGCCAGCAGTCCCCAATTTACGGGGGGTGCCTACGAGCAGTACTTC. The chain uses TRBV3-1 (or the pseudogene TRBV3-2) and TRBJ2-7; TRBD2 matches 7 bases. Germline trimming cut 6 bases from V and 2 bases from J; bases unmatched to any gene: 13. Germline lookup yields CDR1 LGHDT and CDR2 YNNKEL (reference sequence). The CDR3 contains 16 residues.

The chain has TRBV7-8 and TRBJ1-6; possibly TRBD1 for D (5 bases). This CDR3 has 15 amino acids. Germline CDR1 and CDR2: SGHVS and FQNEAQ. V lost 1 base and J lost 6, with 10 bases in between. For the CDR3, the DNA is TGTGCCAGCAGCTTAGTCTTTGGGGGTAATTCACCCCTCCACTTT. It encodes CASSLVFGGNSPLHF.

The chain is built from TRBV23-1 and TRBJ2-1, with D possibly matching TRBD1 (5 bases). TRBV23-1 is an open reading frame whose function is uncertain. CDR3 length: 15 amino acids. The germline V and J ends were trimmed by 4 bases and 6 bases, with 16 bases remaining between them. In DNA, the CDR3 is TGCGCCAGCAGTCCGTGGGCAGGGCTGTCCAATGAGCAGTTCTTC. This codes for CASSPWAGLSNEQFF.

The chain recombines TRBV4-2 with TRBJ2-7; 9 bases agree with TRBD1. This CDR3 region has 16 residues. V lost 8 bases to trimming and J lost 4 bases; unmatched junction nucleotides: 15. Germline CDR1 reads LGHNA; CDR2 reads YNFKEQ. This CDR3 reads CASRSPGRQGGYEQYF. The CDR3, as DNA: TGTGCCAGCCGATCTCCGGGGAGACAGGGGGGATACGAGCAGTACTTC.

This chain joins TRBV3-1 (or the pseudogene TRBV3-2) and TRBJ1-2; a possible D gene is TRBD1 (6 bases). This CDR3 contains 14 residues. Germline CDR1 reads LGHDT; CDR2 reads YNNKEL (reference sequence). The V end lost 2 bases, the J end lost 6 bases, and 13 bases lay between the germline ends. CDR3 loop: CASSQWGAVDGYTF. CDR3 DNA sequence: TGTGCCAGCAGCCAATGGGGGGCCGTCGATGGCTACACCTTC.

The gene calls are TRBV5-5 and TRBJ1-4, with D unclear. CDR3 size: 15 residues. With 5 bases removed from V and 6 bases from J, the gap between germline ends came to 17 bases. Germline V gene sequence: CDR1 SGHKS, CDR2 YYEKEE (reference sequence). The CDR3 here is CASRLTHSLYEKLFF. CDR3 nucleotides: TGTGCCAGCAGACTTACACACTCCCTCTATGAAAAACTGTTTTTT.

CDR3 in DNA: TGTGCCAGCTCACCCGAGACAGGTTACAATGAGCAGTTCTTC. Translated, it gives CASSPETGYNEQFF. This rearrangement joins TRBV18 to TRBJ2-1, with D tentatively TRBD1 (6 bases). Germline V gene lookup returns CDR1 KGHSH and CDR2 LQKENI. The CDR3 contains 14 residues. With 3 bases removed from V and 4 bases from J, the gap between germline ends came to 10 bases.

The J gene is TRBJ2-3, the V gene TRBV3-1 (or the pseudogene TRBV3-2); D gene unclear. V was cut by 4 bases and J by 5 bases, with 10 bases left in between. The CDR3 loop spans 13 amino acids. Germline assignment: CDR1 LGHDT and CDR2 YNNKEL (reference sequence). The CDR3 DNA follows: TGTGCCAGCAGCCCGGACCGGTTAGATACGCAGTATTTT. Its protein is CASSPDRLDTQYF.

The chain employs TRBV18 and TRBJ2-1; 9 nucleotides align to TRBD1. J was trimmed by 7 bases and V by 4 bases; bases with no gene match: 8. This CDR3 is built from 15 residues. Germline lookup yields CDR1 KGHSH and CDR2 LQKENI. CDR3 nucleotide sequence: TGTGCCAGCTCACTTCCTGGGACAGGGTGGAATGAGCAGTTCTTC. Translating gives CASSLPGTGWNEQFF. The whole variable domain, remainder taken from reference TRBV18 and TRBJ2-1, is NAGVMQNPRHLVRRRGQEARLRCSPMKGHSHVYWYRQLPEEGLKFMVYLQKENIIDESGMPKERFSAEFPKEGPSILRIQQVVRGDSAAYFCASSLPGTGWNEQFFGPGTRLTVL.

The chain employs TRBV15 and TRBJ2-5; D is perhaps TRBD2 (6 bases). The CDR3 sequence is 14 residues long. V lost 4 bases, J lost 1 base, and 10 bases lay in between. In germline, CDR1 is LNHNV, CDR2 YYDKDF (reference sequence). CDR3 sequence (DNA): TGTGCCACCAGCAACGCGGGGAGCCAAGAGACCCAGTACTTC. It is translated as CATSNAGSQETQYF.

The CDR3: CASSFQAYEQYF. Written as DNA, the CDR3 is TGTGCCAGCAGCTTCCAGGCGTACGAGCAGTACTTC. The chain links TRBV6-5 to TRBJ2-7; no definite D call. With 6 bases removed from V and 4 bases from J, the gap between germline ends came to 10 bases. The CDR3 runs to 12 residues. Looked up from germline, CDR1 is MNHEY and CDR2 is SVGAGI.

This chain joins TRBV21-1 and TRBJ1-1. TRBV21-1 is a listed pseudogene. This CDR3 is 13 amino acids long. The CDR3 sequence: CASSKRSNTEAFF. The CDR3 nucleotides read TGTGCCAGCAGCAAAAGAAGTAACACTGAAGCTTTCTTT.

This clone has just one count. Germline and junction disagree at one end, which may indicate a read error. CDR3 region: CASSLGQGYDYTF. The CDR3 DNA is TGTGCCAGCAGCTTGGGACAGGGTTATGACTACACCTTC. This sequence joins TRBV5-5 and TRBJ1-2, with 7 positions matching TRBD1. The CDR3 is 13 residues long. Germline V gives CDR1 SGHKS, CDR2 YYEKEE (reference sequence). Based on the CDR3 plus reference TRBV5-5 and TRBJ1-2, the full variable domain is DAGVTQSPTHLIKTRGQQVTLRCSPISGHKSVSWYQQVLGQGPQFIFQYYEKEERGRGNFPDRFSARQFPNYSSELNVNALLLGDSALYLCASSLGQGYDYTFGSGTRLTVV.

As DNA, the CDR3 is TGCGCCACCCTGCTGGTTCCTACTAGCACAGATACGCAGTATTTT. Its translation is CATLLVPTSTDTQYF. The chain recombines TRBV10-2 with TRBJ2-3; D not certain. CDR3 length equals 15 residues. Germline V lookup: CDR1 WSHSY, CDR2 SAAADI. The V gene lost 10 bases and the J gene lost 0 bases, with 17 bases spanning the gap.

This clone was detected once. The J gene is TRBJ1-6, the V gene TRBV3-1 (or the pseudogene TRBV3-2); 10 bases fit TRBD1. CDR1 and CDR2 from the germline V gene are LGHDT and YNNKEL (reference sequence). This CDR3 is built from 15 residues. Trimming took 3 bases from V and 13 from J; bases not matched to a gene: 9. The CDR3 sequence: CASSHGRDRGSPLHF. Here the CDR3 DNA reads TGTGCCAGCAGCCATGGCCGGGACAGGGGATCGCCCCTCCACTTT.

The chain employs TRBV2 and TRBJ1-1, with D possibly matching TRBD1 (5 bases). V was clipped by 8 bases and J by 3 bases, with 19 bases between them. The germline gives CDR1 SNHLY, CDR2 FYNNEI. This CDR3 comprises 15 residues. The CDR3 is CASGDAYDLDTEAFF. CDR3 DNA sequence: TGTGCCAGCGGGGACGCCTACGATTTGGACACTGAAGCTTTCTTT.

The CDR3 here is CASSEMGTGVNQPQHF. CDR3 nucleotide sequence: TGCGCCAGCAGTGAAATGGGGACAGGGGTAAATCAGCCCCAGCATTTT. The chain employs TRBV10-2 and TRBJ1-5, with 10 nucleotides matching TRBD1. This CDR3 comprises 16 residues. Germline-derived CDR1 and CDR2 are WSHSY and SAAADI. The V and J ends lost 3 bases and 4 bases, in that order; junction bases with no gene match: 6.

This clone has just one count. The rearrangement links TRBV19 to TRBJ2-7; D remains unclear. V was clipped by 1 base and J by 2 bases, with 15 bases between them. This CDR3 has 16 residues. Germline lookup yields CDR1 LNHDA and CDR2 SQIVND (reference sequence). Here the CDR3 reads CASSIALAGGAYEQYF. The DNA for the CDR3 is TGTGCCAGTAGTATAGCGCTCGCTGGCGGTGCCTACGAGCAGTACTTC.

This chain links TRBV29-1 with TRBJ1-1, with a tentative D call TRBD1 (5 bases). Germline assignment: CDR1 SQVTM and CDR2 ANQGSEA. The ends were cut back, 5 bases at V and 0 bases at J, with 13 bases in the middle. The CDR3 spans 14 residues. For the CDR3, the DNA is TGCAGCGTTTCCGGACGACAGATGAACACTGAAGCTTTCTTT. Protein sequence: CSVSGRQMNTEAFF.

CDR3 amino acids: CASSRDLSPQATQYF. The CDR3 nucleotides read TGTGCCAGCAGCCGGGACTTGTCTCCTCAGGCTACGCAGTATTTT. The genes are TRBV2 and TRBJ2-3, with D perhaps matching TRBD2 (6 bases). Deletions cut 6 bases from V and 8 bases from J, with 21 bases between. From germline, CDR1 is SNHLY and CDR2 FYNNEI. CDR3 length equals 15 residues.

The chain couples TRBV6-4 to TRBJ2-1; D is uncertain. This CDR3 region has 13 residues. Deletions cut 4 bases from V and 2 bases from J, with 6 bases between. The germline CDR1 and CDR2 sequences are MRHNA and SNTAGT. The CDR3 spells CASSATTYNEQFF. For the CDR3, the DNA is TGTGCCAGCAGTGCAACCACCTACAATGAGCAGTTCTTC.

V is TRBV5-1 and J is TRBJ2-1, with D possibly matching TRBD1 (6 bases). Germline CDR1 SGHRS, CDR2 YFSETQ. V lost 1 base and J lost 6, with 11 bases in between. The CDR3 is made up of 14 amino acids. This CDR3 is CASSLLLGANEQFF. DNA of the CDR3: TGCGCCAGCAGCTTGCTTCTGGGGGCCAATGAGCAGTTCTTC.

The gene calls are TRBV29-1 and TRBJ1-1; D is perhaps TRBD1 (5 bases). Trimming removed 6 bases at V and 6 bases at J, with 23 bases between. Germline CDR1 SQVTM, CDR2 ANQGSEA. The CDR3 has 15 residues. CDR3 DNA: TGCAGCGTCAATTTGGTGGGGGGTATTTGGTCTGAAGCTTTCTTT. It codes for CSVNLVGGIWSEAFF.

This clone appeared once. This rearrangement joins TRBV7-8 to TRBJ2-7; 7 positions match TRBD1. Germline assignment: CDR1 SGHVS and CDR2 FQNEAQ. The CDR3 contains 14 residues. The V segment lost 4 bases and the J segment 3 bases; nucleotides outside the gene matches: 6. CDR3 residues: CASSWVPGGYEQYF. As DNA, the CDR3 is TGTGCCAGCAGCTGGGTGCCAGGGGGCTACGAGCAGTACTTC.

The chain is built from TRBV12-3 or TRBV12-4 and TRBJ1-2; D might be TRBD1 (5 bases). V lost 7 bases and J 2 bases, leaving 11 bases between the germline ends. The CDR3 totals 13 residues. The CDR3 is CASTEDRNYGYTF. In DNA form, the CDR3 reads TGTGCCAGCACTGAAGACAGAAACTATGGCTACACCTTC.

J is TRBJ1-3 and V is TRBV7-8, with D possibly matching TRBD1 (5 bases). CDR3 length: 15 residues. The V end lost 1 base, the J end lost 2 bases, and 9 bases lay between the germline ends. Germline CDR1 SGHVS, CDR2 FQNEAQ. The CDR3 DNA is TGTGCCAGCAGCTTAGGTCGGGGCGCTGGAAACACCATATATTTT. Translated, it gives CASSLGRGAGNTIYF.

This chain joins TRBV7-9 and TRBJ1-1, with D perhaps matching TRBD1 (5 bases). V was cut by 5 bases and J by 1 base, with 17 bases left in between. CDR3 length equals 16 residues. The germline CDR1 and CDR2 sequences are SEHNR and FQNEAQ (reference sequence). The CDR3 loop reads CASSQTGGRANTEAFF. CDR3 bases: TGTGCCAGCAGCCAGACTGGCGGCAGGGCGAACACTGAAGCTTTCTTT.